The 22 T cell receptor beta chains below were found in one sample sequenced in a study of blood T cells in healthy people across ages. A second PCR, run for roughly 7 to 11 cycles, used a sample-barcoded 5' primer plus a J-beta primer mix. One entry per CDR3 protein, called by TCRdb with MiXCR from the 5' RACE reads. Among about 1 million distinct CDR3 sequences listed, under 45% were seen once. The sample comprised blood. These TCRs come from a woman aged 55-69 years in good health.

This clonotype showed up many times. The genes are TRBV18 and TRBJ2-1; 7 bases are a match to TRBD2. From germline, CDR1 is KGHSH and CDR2 LQKENI. Losses at the gene ends were 4 bases for V and 2 bases for J; bases not matched to a gene: 2. The CDR3 is 14 amino acids. The CDR3 DNA reads TGTGCCAGCTCACTAAGCGGGACCTACAATGAGCAGTTCTTC. The encoded protein is CASSLSGTYNEQFF.

This clonotype was found a few times. The chain combines TRBV19 with TRBJ1-1; 8 bases map to TRBD1. This CDR3 has 15 residues. V dropped 5 bases and J dropped 4; count of bases not matched to a gene: 9. Looked up from germline, CDR1 is LNHDA and CDR2 is SQIVND (reference sequence). As DNA, the CDR3 is TGTGCCAGTAGTCCTGGACAGGGCGGGGGCACTGAAGCTTTCTTT. As protein: CASSPGQGGGTEAFF.

Details on this clonotype: An end of the junction does not agree with germline; a read error may underlie this. The J gene is TRBJ1-1, the V gene TRBV5-1; no firm D call. CDR1 is SGHRS, CDR2 YFSETQ, per germline. The CDR3 length is 15 residues. The CDR3 is CASGLVRGSDTEAFF. The CDR3 DNA reads as TGCGCCAGCGGCTTGGTACGGGGAAGCGACACTGAAGCTTTCTTT.

This chain uses TRBV2 with TRBJ1-6; 8 bases map to TRBD1. The germline V gene has CDR1 SNHLY and CDR2 FYNNEI. V was pared by 6 bases and J by 7 bases, with 8 bases of the junction left unmatched. The CDR3 sequence is 15 residues long. CDR3 protein: CASRAQQGVNSPLHF. DNA for the CDR3: TGTGCCAGCAGGGCCCAACAGGGGGTGAATTCACCCCTCCACTTT.

The gene calls are TRBV6-1 and TRBJ1-5, with D possibly TRBD1 on 5 matching bases. CDR3 length equals 13 residues. The germline V gene has CDR1 MNHNS and CDR2 SASEGT. Deletions cut 9 bases from V and 7 bases from J, with 16 bases between. This chain's CDR3 is CASKERPGQPQHF. Written as DNA, the CDR3 is TGTGCCAGTAAAGAACGCCCAGGGCAGCCCCAGCATTTT.

This sequence joins TRBV4-1 and TRBJ2-7; possibly TRBD1 or TRBD2 for D (5 bases each). This CDR3 is 16 amino acids long. Germline V CDR1 and CDR2: MGHRA, YSYEKL. Trimming pared 0 bases from V and 3 bases from J, leaving 15 bases between. The CDR3 sequence: CASSQEGTRGYYEQYF. The CDR3 nucleotides are TGCGCCAGCAGCCAAGAGGGGACGAGAGGGTACTACGAGCAGTACTTC.

This rearrangement joins TRBV28 to TRBJ2-1; D gene unclear. CDR1 is MDHEN, CDR2 SYDVKM, per germline. The germline V and J ends were trimmed by 2 bases and 9 bases, with 14 bases remaining between them. This CDR3 comprises 14 residues. The CDR3 spells CASSLAETRSEQFF. CDR3 sequence (DNA): TGTGCCAGCAGTTTAGCGGAGACAAGGAGTGAGCAGTTCTTC.

The gene calls are TRBV5-6 and TRBJ2-3; D perhaps matches TRBD1 (6 bases). V was trimmed by 4 bases and J by 5 bases, leaving 14 bases between them. Germline V gene lookup returns CDR1 SGHDT and CDR2 YYEEEE. The length of the CDR3 is 14 residues. The CDR3 loop reads CASSAGDRKDTQYF. The DNA of the CDR3 is TGTGCCAGCAGCGCAGGGGATCGGAAAGATACGCAGTATTTT.

This clonotype was counted only a few times. This sequence joins TRBV9 and TRBJ2-3; 8 bases line up with TRBD2. V shed 4 bases, J shed 0 bases, and the junction held 10 bases outside the gene matches. The CDR3 contains 17 residues. From germline, CDR1 is SGDLS and CDR2 YYNGEE. CDR3 bases: TGTGCCAGCAGCTCAGCGGGAGCGGGCACTAGCACAGATACGCAGTATTTT. Residues: CASSSAGAGTSTDTQYF.

The V gene is TRBV5-1, the J gene TRBJ2-5; the D is unclear. Germline V CDR1 and CDR2: SGHRS, YFSETQ. Between the trimmed V and J ends, which lost 0 bases and 11 bases, there was a span of 17 bases. CDR3 length equals 14 residues. The DNA for the CDR3 is TGCGCCAGCAGCTTGGGGGATCCCCAAGGAGAGCAGTACTTC. Protein: CASSLGDPQGEQYF.

The chain uses TRBV20-1 and TRBJ2-1; 8 bases line up with TRBD2. The ends lost 6 bases at V and 0 bases at J; junction bases unmatched: 13. The CDR3 is 17 amino acids. Germline V gives CDR1 DFQATT, CDR2 SNEGSKA (reference sequence). The CDR3 DNA reads TGCAGTGCGGGAGCGCGGGAGGTCCTATTCTCCTACAATGAGCAGTTCTTC. Its translation: CSAGAREVLFSYNEQFF.

The chain is built from TRBV29-1 and TRBJ1-4; D is unclear. The germline V and J ends were trimmed by 2 bases and 7 bases, with 11 bases remaining between them. The CDR3 is 13 residues long. Germline CDR1 is SQVTM and CDR2 is ANQGSEA. The CDR3: CSVERGNGEKLFF. CDR3 sequence (DNA): TGCAGCGTTGAACGAGGTAACGGTGAAAAACTGTTTTTT.

The chain carries TRBV4-1 and TRBJ2-7; 7 bases are shared with TRBD2. Germline V gives CDR1 MGHRA, CDR2 YSYEKL. The length of the CDR3 is 15 residues. The trim removed 1 base at V and 0 bases at J, leaving 3 bases unmatched. CDR3 sequence reads: CASSQGGGTSYEQYF. The CDR3 DNA follows: TGCGCCAGCAGCCAAGGCGGGGGAACCTCCTACGAGCAGTACTTC.

This clonotype was recorded a few times. The rearrangement links TRBV10-3 to TRBJ2-5; TRBD1 matches at 11 bases. The CDR3 runs to 15 residues. Germline values: CDR1 ENHRY, CDR2 SYGVKD. Germline trimming cut 6 bases from V and 5 bases from J; bases unmatched to any gene: 8. CDR3 residues: CAIREGTGGRETQYF. CDR3 coding DNA: TGTGCCATCAGGGAAGGGACAGGGGGACGGGAGACCCAGTACTTC.

This clonotype was seen a few times. The chain combines TRBV20-1 with TRBJ2-7, with TRBD1 identical over 7 bases. The CDR3 has 12 amino acids. CDR1 and CDR2 (germline): DFQATT, SNEGSKA (reference sequence). Trimming cost V 3 bases and J 5 bases; bases outside gene matches: 4. The DNA of the CDR3 is TGCAGTGCTAGCCGACAGGGCGACGAGCAGTACTTC. It specifies CSASRQGDEQYF.

V gene TRBV7-3 combines with J gene TRBJ2-7; D is unclear. Trimming stripped 5 bases from V and 5 bases from J, with 13 bases between. Germline CDR1 reads SGHTA; CDR2 reads FQGTGA. This CDR3 region has 13 residues. This chain's CDR3 is CASSPSRAHEQYF. CDR3 nucleotides: TGTGCCAGCAGCCCCTCCAGAGCCCACGAGCAGTACTTC. Full variable domain (rest looked up from reference TRBV7-3 and TRBJ2-7): GAGVSQTPSNKVTEKGKYVELRCDPISGHTALYWYRQSLGQGPEFLIYFQGTGAADDSGLPNDRFFAVRPEGSVSTLKIQRTERGDSAVYLCASSPSRAHEQYFGPGTRLTVT.

Only a few counts were recorded for this clonotype. V and J are TRBV5-1 and TRBJ1-6; D is unresolved. This CDR3 comprises 15 residues. The germline CDR1 and CDR2 sequences are SGHRS and YFSETQ. V lost 0 bases and J 8 bases, leaving 12 bases between the germline ends. CDR3 bases: TGCGCCAGCAGCTTGGAAGGGAGGAAAGATTCACCCCTCCACTTT. Translated, it gives CASSLEGRKDSPLHF.

The chain employs TRBV2 and TRBJ2-5, with D possibly being TRBD2 (6 bases). This CDR3 is 12 amino acids long. V lost 7 bases to trimming and J lost 5 bases, with 11 bases between them. The germline V gene encodes CDR1 SNHLY and CDR2 FYNNEI. CDR3 DNA: TGTGCCAGCATCGGAGGGAGGGAGACCCAGTACTTC. Its translation: CASIGGRETQYF.

The CDR3 protein is CAISEQGSRPSGANVLTF. The CDR3 nucleotides read TGTGCCATCAGTGAGCAGGGGTCCCGGCCCTCTGGGGCCAACGTCCTGACTTTC. The V gene is TRBV10-3, the J gene TRBJ2-6; D is perhaps TRBD1 (6 bases). Germline CDR1 is ENHRY and CDR2 is SYGVKD. The CDR3 has 18 amino acids. V gave up 2 bases and J gave up 0 bases, with 14 bases separating them.

V and J are TRBV28 and TRBJ1-6; a weak D match, TRBD1 (5 bases). Germline V CDR1 and CDR2: MDHEN, SYDVKM. The CDR3 has 13 residues. Trimming left V 4 bases short and J 10 bases short, with 11 bases between. CDR3: CASSSAGKSPLHF. DNA for the CDR3: TGTGCCAGCAGTTCCGCAGGGAAATCACCCCTCCACTTT. Full variable domain (missing parts from reference TRBV28 and TRBJ1-6): DVKVTQSSRYLVKRTGEKVFLECVQDMDHENMFWYRQDPGLGLRLIYFSYDVKMKEKGDIPEGYSVSREKKERFSLILESASTNQTSMYLCASSSAGKSPLHFGNGTRLTVT.

The J gene is TRBJ2-1, the V gene TRBV20-1; the D is unclear. The CDR3 contains 16 residues. The germline V and J ends were trimmed by 5 bases and 7 bases, with 24 bases remaining between them. CDR1 is DFQATT, CDR2 SNEGSKA, per germline (reference sequence). Written as DNA, the CDR3 is TGCAGTGCTGGGGATCCAGAACCCCAACGGGTGAATGAGCAGTTCTTC. Translation gives CSAGDPEPQRVNEQFF.

This rearrangement joins TRBV30 to TRBJ2-5; 8 bases map to TRBD2. Unmatched junction bases numbered 13, after V lost 2 bases and J lost 5 bases. Germline V CDR1 and CDR2: GTSNPN, SVGIG (reference sequence). The CDR3 has 16 residues. CDR3 nucleotides: TGTGCCTGGAGTACGGTAGCGGGACCGACCCGGGAGACCCAGTACTTC. Translated: CAWSTVAGPTRETQYF.